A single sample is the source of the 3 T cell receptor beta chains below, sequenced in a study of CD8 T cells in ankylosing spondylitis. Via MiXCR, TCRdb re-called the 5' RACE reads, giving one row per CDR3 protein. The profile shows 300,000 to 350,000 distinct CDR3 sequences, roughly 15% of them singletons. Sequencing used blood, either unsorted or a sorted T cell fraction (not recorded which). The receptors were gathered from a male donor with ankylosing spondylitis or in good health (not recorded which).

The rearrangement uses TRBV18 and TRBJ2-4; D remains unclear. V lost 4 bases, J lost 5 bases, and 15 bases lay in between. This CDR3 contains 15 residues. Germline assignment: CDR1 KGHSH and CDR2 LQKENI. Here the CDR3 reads CASSLSQSTENIQYF. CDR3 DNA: TGTGCCAGCTCACTCTCTCAATCGACCGAAAACATTCAGTACTTC. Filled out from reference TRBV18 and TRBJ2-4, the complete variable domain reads NAGVMQNPRHLVRRRGQEARLRCSPMKGHSHVYWYRQLPEEGLKFMVYLQKENIIDESGMPKERFSAEFPKEGPSILRIQQVVRGDSAAYFCASSLSQSTENIQYFGAGTRLSVL.

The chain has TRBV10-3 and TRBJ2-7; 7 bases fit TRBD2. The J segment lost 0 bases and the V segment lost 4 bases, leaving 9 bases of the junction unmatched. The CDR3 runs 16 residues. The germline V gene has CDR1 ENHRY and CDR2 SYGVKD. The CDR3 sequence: CAISGSSGLSSYEQYF. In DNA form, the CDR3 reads TGTGCCATCAGTGGATCTAGCGGACTTTCCTCCTACGAGCAGTACTTC.

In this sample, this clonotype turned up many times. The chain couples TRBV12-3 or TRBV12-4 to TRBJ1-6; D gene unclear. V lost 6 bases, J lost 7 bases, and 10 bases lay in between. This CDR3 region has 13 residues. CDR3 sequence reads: CASRTTGNSPLHF. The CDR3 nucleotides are TGTGCCAGCAGGACGACGGGGAATTCACCCCTCCACTTT.